These T cell receptor beta chains were read from a single sample in a study of vaccination and CD4 T cells after COVID-19. These TCRs are of unknown antigen specificity. TCRdb fed the PCR reads into MiXCR, producing one record per CDR3 protein. The table has 8,500 to 10,000 distinct CDR3 sequences, 55% to 75% seen once. The source material was CD4+ T cells from blood, cultured in vitro. These receptors came from a human donor who had recovered from COVID-19. Each CDR3 is given with its conserved first and last residue. Each record gives: D gene, J gene, clone size, V gene, CDR3 DNA, CDR3 protein. A D gene is named only where the DNA matches it firmly. Clone size is stated in some rows and not others, as once, few, many or a class when expanded.

d_call: NA
j_call: TRBJ2-2
clone_size: NA
v_call: TRBV5-1
cdr3_nt: TGCGCCAGCAGGGTCAAGGACACCGGGGAGCTGTTTTTT
cdr3_aa: CASRVKDTGELFF

d_call: NA
j_call: TRBJ1-1
clone_size: once
v_call: TRBV28
cdr3_nt: TGTGCCAGCCACATGAACACTGAAGCTTTCTTT
cdr3_aa: CASHMNTEAFF

d_call: TRBD2
j_call: TRBJ2-2
clone_size: NA
v_call: TRBV30
cdr3_nt: TGTGCCTGGAGTCTGGGACTAGGGGACACCGGGGAGCTGTTTTTT
cdr3_aa: CAWSLGLGDTGELFF

d_call: NA
j_call: TRBJ2-3
clone_size: NA
v_call: TRBV5-1
cdr3_nt: TGCGCCAGCAGACAGGGCGGATACACAGATACGCAGTATTTT
cdr3_aa: CASRQGGYTDTQYF

d_call: NA
j_call: TRBJ1-5
clone_size: NA
v_call: TRBV30
cdr3_nt: TGTGCCTGGGGGCGCGGGAATCAGCCCCAGCATTTT
cdr3_aa: CAWGRGNQPQHF

d_call: TRBD1
j_call: TRBJ2-4
clone_size: NA
v_call: TRBV7-2
cdr3_nt: TGTGCCAGCAGCTTAGGGGGGACAGGCCCGAAAAACATTCAGTACTTC
cdr3_aa: CASSLGGTGPKNIQYF

d_call: TRBD2
j_call: TRBJ2-5
clone_size: few
v_call: TRBV10-3
cdr3_nt: TGTGCCATCAGTGATAGGGGACTAGTTGAAGAGACCCAGTACTTC
cdr3_aa: CAISDRGLVEETQYF

d_call: TRBD1
j_call: TRBJ1-6
clone_size: NA
v_call: TRBV9
cdr3_nt: TGTGCCAGCACCCGGGACAGCTCCTATAATTCACCCCTCCACTTT
cdr3_aa: CASTRDSSYNSPLHF

d_call: TRBD1
j_call: TRBJ1-6
clone_size: NA
v_call: TRBV6-1
cdr3_nt: TGTGCCAGCAGAAGCAGCAGGGACAGGGCAAATTCACCCCTCCACTTT
cdr3_aa: CASRSSRDRANSPLHF

d_call: TRBD2
j_call: TRBJ2-3
clone_size: NA
v_call: TRBV11-1
cdr3_nt: TGTGCCAGCAGCTCGAGACTAGCGCTGAGCACAGATACGCAGTATTTT
cdr3_aa: CASSSRLALSTDTQYF

d_call: TRBD2
j_call: TRBJ2-3
clone_size: NA
v_call: TRBV20-1
cdr3_nt: TGCAGTGCTAGAGCCCAGACTAGCGGGGACCCAGATACGCAGTATTTT
cdr3_aa: CSARAQTSGDPDTQYF

d_call: NA
j_call: TRBJ1-2
clone_size: NA
v_call: TRBV6-1
cdr3_nt: TGTGCCAGCAGAATCGATTTTGGCAGCACTAACTATGGCTACACCTTC
cdr3_aa: CASRIDFGSTNYGYTF

d_call: NA
j_call: TRBJ1-3
clone_size: NA
v_call: TRBV6-1
cdr3_nt: TGTGCCAGCACCCAGGTGGTGGGTGGTGACACCATATATTTT
cdr3_aa: CASTQVVGGDTIYF

d_call: TRBD2
j_call: TRBJ2-7
clone_size: NA
v_call: TRBV20-1
cdr3_nt: TGCAGTGCTAGAGGACCTTTTCTAGCGGGAGGGCCCTACGAGCAGTACTTC
cdr3_aa: CSARGPFLAGGPYEQYF

d_call: NA
j_call: TRBJ2-7
clone_size: NA
v_call: TRBV20-1
cdr3_nt: TGCAGTGCTAGTATAAACGGGGGGCAATCCTACGAGCAGTACTTC
cdr3_aa: CSASINGGQSYEQYF

d_call: TRBD1
j_call: TRBJ1-2
clone_size: few
v_call: TRBV6-2/TRBV6-3
cdr3_nt: TGTGCCAGCAGTTTTCCCGGACAGGGAGACTATGGCTACACCTTC
cdr3_aa: CASSFPGQGDYGYTF

d_call: TRBD1
j_call: TRBJ1-1
clone_size: few
v_call: TRBV19
cdr3_nt: TGTGCCAGTAGTATCCATAGGGGTCAGGGGGTCTCGGAAGCTTTCTTT
cdr3_aa: CASSIHRGQGVSEAFF

d_call: NA
j_call: TRBJ1-1
clone_size: NA
v_call: TRBV20-1
cdr3_nt: TGCAGTGCTAGACGACCCGGGGGCCACACTGAAGCTTTCTTT
cdr3_aa: CSARRPGGHTEAFF

d_call: NA
j_call: TRBJ1-1
clone_size: NA
v_call: TRBV6-1
cdr3_nt: TGTGCCAGCAGTGTCAGAAACGAAGGGAGGGATGGTTTCTTT
cdr3_aa: CASSVRNEGRDGFF

d_call: NA
j_call: TRBJ2-7
clone_size: NA
v_call: TRBV7-8
cdr3_nt: TGTGCCAGCAGCCCTAGGACAGCCTCCTACGAGCAGTACTTC
cdr3_aa: CASSPRTASYEQYF

d_call: NA
j_call: TRBJ1-5
clone_size: NA
v_call: TRBV27
cdr3_nt: TGTGCCAGCAGTTTTGCACTCGGCAATCAGCCCCAGCATTTT
cdr3_aa: CASSFALGNQPQHF

d_call: NA
j_call: TRBJ2-7
clone_size: few
v_call: TRBV6-1
cdr3_nt: TGTGCCAGCAGGTGGACGTTGGGCAACGAGCAGTACTTC
cdr3_aa: CASRWTLGNEQYF

d_call: NA
j_call: TRBJ1-1
clone_size: few
v_call: TRBV6-5
cdr3_nt: TGTGCCAGCAGTTACAGACATAACACTGAAGCTTTCTTT
cdr3_aa: CASSYRHNTEAFF

d_call: NA
j_call: TRBJ1-1
clone_size: once
v_call: TRBV19
cdr3_nt: TGTGCCAGTGCAGGGTACATGAACACTGAAGCTTTCTTT
cdr3_aa: CASAGYMNTEAFF